The clone carrying this TCR beta chain was picked up a small number of times. Its antigen is undetermined. The whole isolated RNA underwent reverse transcription, so sequencing captured expressed TCRB transcripts. Libraries were prepared by immunoSEQ multiplex PCR; TCRdb keeps only in-frame clonotypes and omits some of them. The sample holds 500,000 to 800,000 clones, 9.5% to 15% seen once. The data belong to a study of beta chain features in type 1 diabetes. About the research overall: Cell yields, gender and age were comparable in patients and healthy donors. Some 110 million sorted cells were examined across all samples.

The CDR3 consists of 15 residues. Germline V lookup: CDR1 LGHNA, CDR2 YNFKEQ. Trimming at V came to 4 bases and at J to 7 bases, leaving 9 bases not matched to a gene. Broader study findings: Type 1 diabetes patients had moderately but significantly shorter TCRB CDR3s in all four CD4+ subsets.

The chain combines TRBV4-2 with TRBJ1-2; TRBD1 agrees at 10 bases. The sequencing input was naive CD4+ T cells from blood. The TCR was taken from a man aged 25 to 45 with type 1 diabetes. In DNA, the CDR3 is TGTGCCAGCAGCCGATACCTGGGACAGGGGACTGGCTACACCTTC. Translation gives CASSRYLGQGTGYTF.